A selection of T cell receptor beta chains follows, all from one sample in a study of T cell repertoires in cytomegalovirus infection. For these TCRs, the target antigens are not known. TCRdb called the reads again in MiXCR, with one record for every CDR3 protein. The sample carries hundreds of thousands of distinct CDR3 sequences, 33% recorded once. The sample here was cultured PBMCs, taken from culture after CMV antigen stimulation. These receptors all stem from a human donor in good health (CMV status not recorded). Some clones in this sample may be carry-over from other donors' samples. CDR3s include the opening cysteine and the closing phenylalanine or tryptophan. D genes are given only for firm matches. The size entry is marked missing in some rows and otherwise reads once, few, many or a size class.

NA	TRBV7-8	16	TRBJ2-1	NA	TGTGCCAGCAGCTTAGCTCGTGGGAGCTCTCACAATGAGCAGTTCTTC	CASSLARGSSHNEQFF
few	TRBV6-5	17	TRBJ1-2	NA	TGTGCCAGCAGTGAAGGGGGGGCTACAGGGTCTTACTATGGCTACACCTTC	CASSEGGATGSYYGYTF
NA	TRBV14	16	TRBJ1-5	NA	TGTGCCAGCAGCCAAGAGACACTGTATAGCAATCAGCCCCAGCATTTT	CASSQETLYSNQPQHF
few	TRBV6-1	14	TRBJ2-7	NA	TGTGCCAGCAGTGAAACGGGGGACTCCTACGAGCAGTACTTC	CASSETGDSYEQYF
NA	TRBV11-2	15	TRBJ2-7	NA	TGTGCCAGCAGCGATCAGCCCCTGTTGGCCTACGAGCAGTACTTC	CASSDQPLLAYEQYF
once	TRBV6-5	13	TRBJ2-1	TRBD2	TGTGCCAGCTGCGGGGGACCATACAATGAGCAGTTCTTC	CASCGGPYNEQFF
once	TRBV6-6	10	TRBJ1-2	NA	TGTGCCTGCCGCCGCTATGGCTACACCTTC	CACRRYGYTF
NA	TRBV5-6	18	TRBJ1-2	NA	TGTGCCAGCACCGCCCGAGGGATCGGCCTCCAATCGGACTATGGCTACACCTTC	CASTARGIGLQSDYGYTF
many	TRBV7-9	11	TRBJ2-3	NA	TGTGCCAGCAGCTTAGAAGATACGCAGTATTTT	CASSLEDTQYF
many	TRBV7-2	16	TRBJ2-7	NA	TGTGCCAGCAGCGGCAAGGGGGGGACGGCAGGCTACGAGCAGTACTTC	CASSGKGGTAGYEQYF
many	TRBV7-2	19	TRBJ2-7	TRBD2	TGTGCCAGCAGCTCTAGCGGGCTCCGGGGGTCCCAGAGCTCCTACGAGCAGTACTTC	CASSSSGLRGSQSSYEQYF
NA	TRBV6-1	16	TRBJ2-5	TRBD2	TGTGCCAGCAGCCACGGGGGGGCGGGAGGGACTGAGACCCAGTACTTC	CASSHGGAGGTETQYF
NA	TRBV11-2	17	TRBJ2-1	TRBD2	TGTGCCAGCAGCTTAGCCCCGGGACTAGCGGGAGAAGGCGAGCAGTTCTTC	CASSLAPGLAGEGEQFF
few	TRBV12-3/TRBV12-4	15	TRBJ2-1	NA	TGTGCCAGCAGTTTATCACAGGGAGTTTACAATGAGCAGTTCTTC	CASSLSQGVYNEQFF
once	TRBV7-9	13	TRBJ1-2	NA	TGTGCCAGCGCGAGAGGGCAGGGGTATGGCTACACCTTC	CASARGQGYGYTF
few	TRBV19	14	TRBJ1-4	NA	TGTGCCACCGGGGTGACAGAAGTATATGAAAAACTGTTTTTT	CATGVTEVYEKLFF
NA	TRBV20-1	15	TRBJ1-5	NA	TGCAGTGCGCGCATGGGCCCGGTAATAGGGCAGCCCCAGCATTTT	CSARMGPVIGQPQHF
NA	TRBV4-3	17	TRBJ1-4	NA	TGCGCCAGCAGCCAATTTCAGGGGAGAACAACTAATGAAAAACTGTTTTTT	CASSQFQGRTTNEKLFF